In its sample, the clone carrying this TCR beta chain was seen a few times. Its antigen is still unknown. The data originate from a study of identical twins. Notes on the study in general: Out-of-frame alpha sequences shared by twins showed excess low generation probability.

Trimming removed 7 bases from V and 0 bases from J, with 12 bases in between. CDR1 is SQVTM and CDR2 is ANQGSEA in the germline V gene. The CDR3 contains 13 residues. TCRdb passed the 5' RACE reads through MiXCR, listing each CDR3 protein once. The sample carries 520,000 or so distinct CDR3 sequences, around 20% recorded once. The same specimen was also included in a second study, on T cells expressing NK-cell markers. That investigation notes: The sorts in several experiments were restricted to alpha-beta TCR T cells by an anti-gamma-delta TCR antibody. There remained a lack of clarity about HCMV specificity of expanded NKG2C+ T cell clones.

Source material: CD4+ T cells sorted from blood. This chain uses TRBV29-1 with TRBJ1-1; tentative D call: TRBD1 (6 bases). The source is a woman aged 18-29 years in good health. Written as DNA, the CDR3 is TGCAGCGCTCAGACAGGCTTGAACACTGAAGCTTTCTTT. Amino acids: CSAQTGLNTEAFF.